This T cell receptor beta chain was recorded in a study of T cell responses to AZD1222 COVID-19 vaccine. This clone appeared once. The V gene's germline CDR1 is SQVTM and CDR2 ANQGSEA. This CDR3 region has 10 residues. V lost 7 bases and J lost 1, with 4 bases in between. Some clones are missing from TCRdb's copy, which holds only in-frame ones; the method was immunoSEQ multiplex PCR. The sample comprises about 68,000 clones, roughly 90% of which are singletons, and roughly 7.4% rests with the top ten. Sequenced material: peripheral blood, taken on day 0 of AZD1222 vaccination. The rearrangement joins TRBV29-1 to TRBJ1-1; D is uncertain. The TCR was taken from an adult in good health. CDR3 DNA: TGCAGCGGGGGGAACACTGAAGCTTTCTTT. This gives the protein CSGGNTEAFF.